A selection of T cell receptor beta chains follows, all from one sample in a study of T cells after yellow fever vaccination. TCRdb re-called the 5' RACE reads with MiXCR, one entry per CDR3 protein. The top ten hold approximately 18% of the sample, which has roughly 310,000 distinct CDR3 sequences, about 8.7% seen once. Sequencing was performed on PBMCs, taken on the day of the first yellow fever vaccination. All receptors derive from a man younger than 35 who received the YFV17D yellow fever vaccine. Both conserved end residues are part of each CDR3. The order of the fields is J gene, clone size, V gene, CDR3 length, D gene, CDR3 protein, CDR3 DNA. The D gene is left open where the match is weak. Size values are once, few and many counts, or a class for expanded clones, and some rows have none.

j_call: TRBJ1-2; clone_size: -; v_call: TRBV2; cdr3_length: 15; d_call: -; cdr3_aa: CASTLTGSNNYGYTF; cdr3_nt: TGTGCCAGCACCCTCACAGGGTCCAATAACTATGGCTACACCTTC
j_call: TRBJ2-2; clone_size: few; v_call: TRBV10-3; cdr3_length: 13; d_call: -; cdr3_aa: CAIGTSNTGELFF; cdr3_nt: TGTGCCATCGGGACCTCGAACACCGGGGAGCTGTTTTTT
j_call: TRBJ2-5; clone_size: -; v_call: TRBV7-9; cdr3_length: 15; d_call: -; cdr3_aa: CASSSLRGMVETQYF; cdr3_nt: TGTGCCAGCAGCTCCCTAAGGGGAATGGTAGAGACCCAGTACTTC
j_call: TRBJ1-2; clone_size: few; v_call: TRBV10-3; cdr3_length: 14; d_call: -; cdr3_aa: CAISDDVGGYGYTF; cdr3_nt: TGTGCCATCAGTGATGATGTAGGAGGCTATGGCTACACCTTC
j_call: TRBJ1-6; clone_size: few; v_call: TRBV3-1; cdr3_length: 15; d_call: -; cdr3_aa: CASSLWSEYNSPLHF; cdr3_nt: TGTGCCAGCAGTCTCTGGTCGGAATATAATTCACCCCTCCACTTT
j_call: TRBJ2-5; clone_size: -; v_call: TRBV12-3/TRBV12-4; cdr3_length: 12; d_call: -; cdr3_aa: CASSLSHGTQYF; cdr3_nt: TGTGCCAGCAGTTTATCCCATGGGACCCAGTACTTC
j_call: TRBJ2-3; clone_size: few; v_call: TRBV7-9; cdr3_length: 14; d_call: TRBD2; cdr3_aa: CASSSRTRTDTQYF; cdr3_nt: TGTGCCAGCAGCTCAAGGACTAGAACAGATACGCAGTATTTT
j_call: TRBJ1-6; clone_size: -; v_call: TRBV20-1; cdr3_length: 14; d_call: -; cdr3_aa: CSARRDPGGSPLHF; cdr3_nt: TGCAGTGCTAGGCGGGACCCTGGGGGGTCACCCCTCCACTTT
j_call: TRBJ2-2; clone_size: -; v_call: TRBV12-3/TRBV12-4; cdr3_length: 15; d_call: TRBD1; cdr3_aa: CASTADRGLSGELFF; cdr3_nt: TGTGCCAGCACCGCGGACAGGGGGCTCTCCGGGGAGCTGTTTTTT
j_call: TRBJ1-1; clone_size: many; v_call: TRBV11-1; cdr3_length: 18; d_call: TRBD1; cdr3_aa: CASRLLPGQGVRNTEAFF; cdr3_nt: TGTGCCAGCAGATTACTCCCGGGACAGGGGGTTAGGAACACTGAAGCTTTCTTT
j_call: TRBJ1-6; clone_size: -; v_call: TRBV5-4; cdr3_length: 14; d_call: -; cdr3_aa: CASSLRPANSPLHF; cdr3_nt: TGTGCCAGCAGCTTGCGGCCGGCAAATTCACCCCTCCACTTT
j_call: TRBJ1-1; clone_size: -; v_call: TRBV10-3; cdr3_length: 14; d_call: TRBD1; cdr3_aa: CAIRGTGGGTEAFF; cdr3_nt: TGTGCCATCAGGGGGACAGGGGGAGGAACTGAAGCTTTCTTT
j_call: TRBJ2-1; clone_size: few; v_call: TRBV11-3; cdr3_length: 15; d_call: -; cdr3_aa: CASSRAGLSYNEQFF; cdr3_nt: TGTGCCAGCAGCCGAGCCGGTCTTTCCTACAATGAGCAGTTCTTC
j_call: TRBJ1-2; clone_size: few; v_call: TRBV7-2; cdr3_length: 17; d_call: TRBD1; cdr3_aa: CASSPRQGQRFNYGYTF; cdr3_nt: TGTGCCAGCAGCCCAAGACAGGGGCAACGATTTAACTATGGCTACACCTTC
j_call: TRBJ1-1; clone_size: few; v_call: TRBV6-1; cdr3_length: 13; d_call: -; cdr3_aa: CASSEYNLGEAFF; cdr3_nt: TGTGCCAGCAGTGAATATAACCTCGGGGAAGCTTTCTTT
j_call: TRBJ2-7; clone_size: few; v_call: TRBV11-2; cdr3_length: 15; d_call: TRBD2; cdr3_aa: CASSLTRRGAYEQYF; cdr3_nt: TGTGCCAGCAGCTTAACCCGCCGGGGGGCCTACGAGCAGTACTTC
j_call: TRBJ2-1; clone_size: many; v_call: TRBV7-2; cdr3_length: 17; d_call: -; cdr3_aa: CASSRTGSSGSYNEQFF; cdr3_nt: TGTGCCAGCAGTCGTACAGGGTCCTCTGGCTCCTACAATGAGCAGTTCTTC
j_call: TRBJ1-6; clone_size: -; v_call: TRBV6-2/TRBV6-3; cdr3_length: 13; d_call: -; cdr3_aa: CASSYQPGSGLHF; cdr3_nt: TGTGCCAGCAGTTACCAGCCGGGCTCCGGCCTCCACTTT
j_call: TRBJ1-1; clone_size: few; v_call: TRBV4-1; cdr3_length: 15; d_call: TRBD1; cdr3_aa: CASSQGTGDHTEAFF; cdr3_nt: TGCGCCAGCAGCCAAGGTACAGGGGATCACACTGAAGCTTTCTTT
j_call: TRBJ2-2; clone_size: few; v_call: TRBV6-6; cdr3_length: 12; d_call: -; cdr3_aa: CASSGGNGELFF; cdr3_nt: TGTGCCAGCAGTGGGGGGAACGGGGAGCTGTTTTTT
j_call: TRBJ2-3; clone_size: -; v_call: TRBV6-2/TRBV6-3; cdr3_length: 15; d_call: TRBD1; cdr3_aa: CASSYGDRDTDTQYF; cdr3_nt: TGTGCCAGCAGTTACGGAGACAGGGATACAGATACGCAGTATTTT
j_call: TRBJ2-5; clone_size: many; v_call: TRBV5-1; cdr3_length: 16; d_call: TRBD2; cdr3_aa: CASSFGLAGAQETQYF; cdr3_nt: TGCGCCAGCAGCTTCGGACTAGCGGGGGCCCAAGAGACCCAGTACTTC
j_call: TRBJ2-2; clone_size: -; v_call: TRBV20-1; cdr3_length: 16; d_call: TRBD2; cdr3_aa: CSARDPRGTNTGELFF; cdr3_nt: TGCAGTGCTAGAGACCCGCGGGGGACGAACACCGGGGAGCTGTTTTTT
j_call: TRBJ1-5; clone_size: -; v_call: TRBV6-1; cdr3_length: 15; d_call: TRBD1; cdr3_aa: CASNRQGAVDQPQHF; cdr3_nt: TGTGCCAGCAATAGACAGGGGGCAGTGGATCAGCCCCAGCATTTT
j_call: TRBJ2-7; clone_size: -; v_call: TRBV20-1; cdr3_length: 15; d_call: TRBD1; cdr3_aa: CSASRPGQNTYEQYF; cdr3_nt: TGCAGTGCTAGTAGGCCGGGACAGAACACCTACGAGCAGTACTTC
j_call: TRBJ1-4; clone_size: many; v_call: TRBV19; cdr3_length: 14; d_call: TRBD1; cdr3_aa: CASSIGTGNEKLFF; cdr3_nt: TGTGCCAGTAGTATCGGGACAGGCAATGAAAAACTGTTTTTT
j_call: TRBJ2-1; clone_size: -; v_call: TRBV6-5; cdr3_length: 15; d_call: TRBD1; cdr3_aa: CASSYKDRGANEQFF; cdr3_nt: TGTGCCAGCAGTTACAAGGACAGGGGGGCCAATGAGCAGTTCTTC
j_call: TRBJ2-7; clone_size: -; v_call: TRBV7-2; cdr3_length: 11; d_call: -; cdr3_aa: CASSLVLEQYF; cdr3_nt: TGTGCCAGCAGCTTGGTTCTCGAGCAGTACTTC
j_call: TRBJ2-1; clone_size: -; v_call: TRBV25-1; cdr3_length: 12; d_call: TRBD2; cdr3_aa: CASSEAGDEPFF; cdr3_nt: TGTGCCAGCAGTGAGGCGGGGGACGAGCCGTTCTTC
j_call: TRBJ2-5; clone_size: -; v_call: TRBV29-1; cdr3_length: 11; d_call: -; cdr3_aa: CSGREGETQYF; cdr3_nt: TGCAGCGGCCGAGAGGGGGAGACCCAGTACTTC
j_call: TRBJ2-7; clone_size: -; v_call: TRBV20-1; cdr3_length: 13; d_call: -; cdr3_aa: CSASKDNRWEQYF; cdr3_nt: TGCAGTGCTAGTAAGGATAACCGCTGGGAGCAGTACTTC
j_call: TRBJ2-3; clone_size: -; v_call: TRBV20-1; cdr3_length: 15; d_call: TRBD2; cdr3_aa: CSASKLATLTDTQYF; cdr3_nt: TGCAGTGCTTCTAAACTAGCGACCCTCACAGATACGCAGTATTTT